This T cell receptor (beta chain) was recorded in a study of blood T cell repertoires in COVID-19. In the study overall: Sample material is recorded as cDNA or gDNA derived from T cells, B-cell-depleted T cells, or PBMCs.

The sample holds one count of this clone. Per the germline V gene, CDR1 is SGDLS and CDR2 is YYNGEE. This CDR3 has 14 amino acids. Trimming at V came to 0 bases and at J to 6 bases, leaving 2 bases not matched to a gene. Profiling relied on immunoSEQ multiplex PCR, and the TCRdb table lists in-frame clones only, not all of them. There are about 210,000 clones in the sample; about 92% occur only once, and 1% to 1.5% lies in the top ten. The chain employs TRBV9 and TRBJ2-2, with 7 bases fitting TRBD1. The receptor's source is a man aged 25-45 years with acute or convalescent COVID-19. Material: peripheral blood. DNA for the CDR3: TGTGCCAGCAGCGTAGGACAGGGCCCCGGGGAGCTGTTTTTT. It encodes CASSVGQGPGELFF.